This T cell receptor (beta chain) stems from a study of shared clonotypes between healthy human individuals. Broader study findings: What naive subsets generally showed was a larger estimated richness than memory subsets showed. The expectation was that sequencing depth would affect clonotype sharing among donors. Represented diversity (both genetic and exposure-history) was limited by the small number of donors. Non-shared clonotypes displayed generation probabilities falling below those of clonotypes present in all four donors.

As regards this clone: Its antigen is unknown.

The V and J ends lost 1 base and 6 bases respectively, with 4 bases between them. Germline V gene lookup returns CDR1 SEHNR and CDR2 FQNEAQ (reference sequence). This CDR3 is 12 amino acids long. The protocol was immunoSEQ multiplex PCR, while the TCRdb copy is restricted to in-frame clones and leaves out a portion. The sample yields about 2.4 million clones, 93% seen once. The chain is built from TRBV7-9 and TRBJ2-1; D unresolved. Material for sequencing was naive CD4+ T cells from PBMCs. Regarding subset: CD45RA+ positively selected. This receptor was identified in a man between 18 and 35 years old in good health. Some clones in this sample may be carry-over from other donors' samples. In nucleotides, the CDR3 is TGTGCCAGCAGCTTAGTAACCAATGAGCAGTTCTTC. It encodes CASSLVTNEQFF.